Detailed here is one TCR beta chain. This entry is derived from a study of blood T cells in healthy people across ages. Combining a sample-barcoded 5' primer with a J-beta primer mix, a second PCR ran for roughly 7 to 12 cycles. Tagging of each cDNA molecule was performed by a template-switch adaptor with 12 random nucleotides. Via MiXCR, TCRdb re-called the 5' RACE reads, giving one row per CDR3 protein. The sample has around 800,000 distinct CDR3 sequences, about 62% seen once. CDR1 is SGHDN and CDR2 is FVKESK in the germline V gene. V shed 9 bases and J shed 9 bases, with 21 bases lying between them. This CDR3 comprises 14 residues.

This chain uses TRBV14 with TRBJ1-5; D is ambiguous. Sequencing was performed on blood. The sequence derives from a man aged 25 to 45 in good health. This CDR3 is CASPPDLGFWPQHF. The DNA of the CDR3 is TGTGCCAGTCCACCCGATCTGGGCTTTTGGCCCCAGCATTTT. Drawing the rest from reference TRBV14 and TRBJ1-5, the complete variable domain is EAGVTQFPSHSVIEKGQTVTLRCDPISGHDNLYWYRRVMGKEIKFLLHFVKESKQDESGMPNNRFLAERTGGTYSTLKVQPAELEDSGVYFCASPPDLGFWPQHFGDGTRLSIL.